Described below is a single T cell receptor beta chain sequence and its context. How the authors handled the data: Amplifying reference gene primers gave estimates of nucleated cell counts. Repertoires were generated with immunoSEQ multiplex PCR, while TCRdb's copy carries only in-frame clones and drops some. D and trimming come from the DNA, and the V and J calls and clone size come from that table. The sample consists of 40,000 to 50,000 clones, approximately 85% of them appearing once. These data are taken from a study of blood T cell repertoires in COVID-19. Study context: Italy, Spain and the United States were the sources of the convalescent and acute COVID-19 samples. Nucleic acid was either cDNA or gDNA, and it came from T cells, B-cell-depleted T cells, or PBMCs.

This CDR3 comprises 14 residues. Per the germline V gene, CDR1 is SGHTA and CDR2 is FQGNSA. Trimming removed 5 bases at V and 2 bases at J, with 11 bases between. The receptor was isolated from a human donor in a cohort sampled during active COVID-19. The donor label of this sample is uncertain. The sample was peripheral blood. V is TRBV7-2 and J is TRBJ2-3, with D possibly being TRBD2 (7 bases). The CDR3 reads CASSPGGYTDTQYF. In DNA form, the CDR3 reads TGTGCCAGCAGCCCGGGGGGCTACACAGATACGCAGTATTTT.